The rows below give T cell receptor beta chains drawn from one sample of a study of beta chain features in type 1 diabetes. Sequenced by immunoSEQ multiplex PCR; TCRdb stores in-frame clones only, minus some. This sample has fewer than 200,000 clones, with under 13% found just once. The sample consisted of central memory CD4+ T cells from blood. Receptors originate from a man aged 25-45 years with type 1 diabetes. The CDR3 runs from the conserved cysteine through the conserved F or W. D genes are given only for firm matches. Expanded clones are given a class, and other clones once, few, many or no size at all.

v_gene	j_gene	d_gene	abundance	CDR3aa	CDR3nt
TRBV2	TRBJ2-5	-	-	CASSAGTSQETQYF	TGTGCCAGCAGTGCTGGGACTTCACAAGAGACCCAGTACTTC
TRBV15	TRBJ2-3	TRBD2	-	CATSRLASTDTQYF	TGTGCCACCAGCCGACTAGCCAGCACAGATACGCAGTATTTT
TRBV9	TRBJ2-2	-	-	CASSSSVVEVVELFF	TGTGCCAGCAGCTCCTCGGTGGTAGAAGTAGTGGAGCTGTTTTTT
TRBV28	TRBJ2-6	-	few	CASSLSGPGANVLTF	TGTGCCAGCAGTTTGTCGGGTCCCGGGGCCAACGTCCTGACTTTC
TRBV4-1	TRBJ1-2	-	few	CASSQEVASVQNYGYTF	TGCGCCAGCAGCCAAGAGGTAGCTTCGGTTCAAAACTATGGCTACACCTTC
TRBV7-2	TRBJ2-1	-	few	CASSRTENYNEQFF	TGTGCCAGCAGCCGGACAGAGAATTACAATGAGCAGTTCTTC
TRBV19	TRBJ2-7	TRBD1	few	CASSGTGGVEYF	TGTGCCAGTAGTGGGACAGGGGGCGTCGAGTACTTC
TRBV4-2	TRBJ1-2	TRBD1	few	CASSQDKGGGTYGYTF	TGTGCCAGCAGCCAAGATAAAGGGGGCGGGACCTATGGCTACACCTTC
TRBV2	TRBJ1-5	TRBD1	-	CATRQGSGNQPQHF	TGTGCCACGCGACAGGGATCTGGCAATCAGCCCCAGCATTTT
TRBV6-5	TRBJ2-2	-	few	CASRRSATGELFF	TGTGCCAGCAGGAGATCCGCGACCGGGGAGCTGTTTTTT
TRBV2	TRBJ2-3	-	few	CASSLLDTQYF	TGTGCCAGCAGCCTACTCGATACGCAGTATTTT
TRBV5-1	TRBJ2-2	TRBD1	few	CASSLQGAPGELFF	TGCGCCAGCAGCTTACAGGGGGCCCCCGGGGAGCTGTTTTTT
TRBV18	TRBJ1-1	-	-	CASSPQGGFSTEAFF	TGTGCCAGCTCACCACAAGGCGGCTTCAGCACTGAAGCTTTCTTT
TRBV5-5	TRBJ2-1	-	few	CASSLTLAPSNEQFF	TGTGCCAGCAGCTTGACCCTAGCGCCCAGCAATGAGCAGTTCTTC
TRBV11-2	TRBJ1-1	-	-	CASSSSGSQAFF	TGTGCCAGCAGCTCCAGTGGGAGCCAAGCTTTCTTT
TRBV7-2	TRBJ2-7	TRBD2	-	CASSSRGLAGAYEQYF	TGTGCCAGCAGCTCCCGGGGACTAGCGGGGGCCTACGAGCAGTACTTC
TRBV2	TRBJ2-2	-	-	CASSPLTGELFF	TGTGCCAGCAGCCCATTGACCGGGGAGCTGTTTTTT
TRBV11-3	TRBJ2-6	TRBD1	few	CASSPGTGTSGANVLTF	TGTGCCAGCAGCCCCGGGACAGGGACCTCTGGGGCCAACGTCCTGACTTTC
TRBV11-1	TRBJ1-5	-	few	CASSLAENQPQHF	TGTGCCAGCAGCTTAGCTGAGAATCAGCCCCAGCATTTT
TRBV28	TRBJ2-5	TRBD2	few	CASTYLSGRAGETQYF	TGTGCCAGCACCTATCTCAGCGGGAGGGCCGGGGAGACCCAGTACTTC
TRBV7-2	TRBJ1-1	-	few	CASRRGFRSNTEAFF	TGTGCCAGCAGGAGGGGGTTTCGATCGAACACTGAAGCTTTCTTT
TRBV7-2	TRBJ2-5	TRBD2	once	CASSLKGGRAGETQYF	TGTGCCAGCAGCTTAAAAGGCGGGAGGGCCGGAGAGACCCAGTACTTC
TRBV6-5	TRBJ2-5	TRBD2	few	CASSLWGREGETQYF	TGTGCCAGCAGTTTATGGGGCAGGGAGGGAGAGACCCAGTACTTC
TRBV5-1	TRBJ2-5	TRBD2	-	CASSLGGSPTQETQYF	TGCGCCAGCAGCTTGGGCGGGAGCCCCACTCAAGAGACCCAGTACTTC
TRBV5-1	TRBJ2-5	-	few	CASSVWGPGETQYF	TGCGCCAGCAGCGTATGGGGGCCGGGGGAGACCCAGTACTTC
TRBV28	TRBJ1-5	TRBD1	-	CASSPWTGFFQSSQPQHF	TGTGCCAGCAGTCCGTGGACAGGGTTCTTCCAATCCAGTCAGCCCCAGCATTTT
TRBV18	TRBJ2-5	-	few	CASVETAQETQYF	TGTGCCAGCGTCGAGACAGCTCAAGAGACCCAGTACTTC
TRBV6-6	TRBJ2-7	TRBD1	few	CASSYGQGAVEQYF	TGTGCCAGCAGTTACGGACAGGGGGCGGTCGAGCAGTACTTC
TRBV6-1	TRBJ2-7	TRBD1	-	CASCLTGGYEQYF	TGTGCCAGCTGCCTGACAGGGGGCTACGAGCAGTACTTC
TRBV4-3	TRBJ1-2	-	-	CASSQRHINYGYTF	TGCGCCAGCAGCCAACGACACATCAACTATGGCTACACCTTC
TRBV15	TRBJ2-3	TRBD2	-	CATSRDGRRGGQDTQYF	TGTGCCACCAGCAGAGATGGGAGACGGGGGGGACAAGATACGCAGTATTTT
TRBV5-1	TRBJ2-7	-	-	CASSLVGGPTEQYF	TGCGCCAGCAGCTTGGTAGGGGGACCGACCGAGCAGTACTTC
TRBV7-9	TRBJ2-7	-	-	CASSLSPSGEQYF	TGTGCCAGCAGCCTCAGCCCATCGGGGGAGCAGTACTTC
TRBV30	TRBJ1-1	-	few	CAWNGRMNTEAFF	TGTGCCTGGAACGGCAGGATGAACACTGAAGCTTTCTTT
TRBV5-1	TRBJ1-4	-	-	CASSLEEYGKLFF	TGCGCCAGCAGCTTGGAAGAATACGGAAAACTGTTTTTT
TRBV5-1	TRBJ1-1	-	few	CASSWGAGVVTEAFF	TGCGCCAGCAGCTGGGGGGCGGGGGTCGTCACTGAAGCTTTCTTT
TRBV2	TRBJ1-2	TRBD1	-	CASSETGQGGGYTF	TGTGCCAGCAGTGAAACGGGACAGGGCGGAGGCTACACCTTC
TRBV30	TRBJ2-7	TRBD2	few	CAWRLAGGEEYF	TGTGCCTGGAGACTAGCGGGAGGAGAGGAGTACTTC
TRBV6-5	TRBJ2-7	-	-	CASEGRGGNYEQYF	TGTGCCAGCGAGGGCCGAGGCGGAAACTACGAGCAGTACTTC
TRBV14	TRBJ2-6	-	few	CASSLLSGANVLTF	TGTGCCAGCAGCCTCCTCTCTGGGGCCAACGTCCTGACTTTC
TRBV28	TRBJ1-5	-	-	CASREGDQPQHF	TGTGCCAGCAGGGAGGGAGATCAGCCCCAGCATTTT
TRBV6-5	TRBJ2-1	-	-	CASSYLGVSYNEQFF	TGTGCCAGCAGTTATTTGGGAGTCTCCTACAATGAGCAGTTCTTC
TRBV19	TRBJ2-1	TRBD1	-	CASRPDRGRGEQFF	TGTGCCAGTAGGCCCGACAGGGGGCGAGGTGAGCAGTTCTTC
TRBV13	TRBJ1-4	TRBD1	-	CASSLGLFAGGGSAEKLFF	TGTGCCAGCAGCTTAGGTTTGTTCGCAGGGGGCGGATCGGCTGAAAAACTGTTTTTT
TRBV28	TRBJ2-7	TRBD1	few	CASRQTGGNYEQYF	TGTGCCAGCAGACAGACAGGGGGTAACTACGAGCAGTACTTC
TRBV6-6	TRBJ1-5	-	-	CASSYGGESNQPQHF	TGTGCCAGCAGTTACGGGGGCGAGAGCAATCAGCCCCAGCATTTT
TRBV2	TRBJ1-5	TRBD1	-	CARGQGRSQPQHF	TGTGCCAGGGGACAGGGTAGAAGTCAGCCCCAGCATTTT
TRBV14	TRBJ2-3	TRBD2	-	CASRPLAGGPETQYF	TGTGCCAGCAGACCACTAGCGGGAGGGCCTGAAACGCAGTATTTT
TRBV28	TRBJ2-1	TRBD2	-	CASSLSTGVTSGRHEQFF	TGTGCCAGCAGTTTGTCAACAGGGGTCACTAGCGGGAGGCATGAGCAGTTCTTC
TRBV11-1	TRBJ2-1	-	few	CASSPPHGDYEQFF	TGTGCCAGCAGCCCCCCCCACGGGGACTATGAGCAGTTCTTC
TRBV2	TRBJ2-5	TRBD2	-	CASRTSGSLETQYF	TGTGCCAGCAGGACTAGCGGTTCATTAGAGACCCAGTACTTC
TRBV30	TRBJ2-3	TRBD2	-	CAWTTGLAGGGDTQYF	TGTGCCTGGACCACGGGACTAGCGGGAGGTGGAGATACGCAGTATTTT
TRBV18	TRBJ2-7	-	-	CASSPDTSSYEQYF	TGTGCCAGCTCACCGGACACCAGCTCCTACGAGCAGTACTTC
TRBV18	TRBJ2-7	-	few	CASSARRDYEQYF	TGTGCCAGCTCCGCTAGACGGGACTACGAGCAGTACTTC